This record looks at one T cell receptor (beta chain) sequence and its context. Antigen: not known. The repertoire was sequenced with immunoSEQ multiplex PCR; TCRdb's copy has only in-frame clones and lacks some. The data show approximately 40,000 clones, with approximately 83% seen just once and 20% to 25% held by the top ten. Patients with a history of autoimmune disease or on systemic immunosuppression were excluded. This CDR3 is built from 11 residues. V was clipped by 5 bases and J by 7 bases, with 5 bases between them. Germline V lookup: CDR1 LNHDA, CDR2 SQIVND (reference sequence). This sample is drawn from a study of OX40 agonist ivuxolimab in advanced cancers. Notes on the study in general: More expanded clones were found, on average, in CD8+ than in CD4+ T cells. There were also nonresponders showing low normalized T-cell clonal expansion.

This TCR was sampled from an adult with an advanced solid tumor such as melanoma, head and neck, liver or kidney cancer. The chain recombines TRBV19 with TRBJ2-2; D is unresolved. Sequencing was performed on CD4+ or CD8+ T cells sorted from blood, taken in a trial of the OX40 agonist ivuxolimab. The CDR3, as DNA: TGTGCCAGTAGTGCAAGCGGGGAGCTGTTTTTT. Amino acids: CASSASGELFF.